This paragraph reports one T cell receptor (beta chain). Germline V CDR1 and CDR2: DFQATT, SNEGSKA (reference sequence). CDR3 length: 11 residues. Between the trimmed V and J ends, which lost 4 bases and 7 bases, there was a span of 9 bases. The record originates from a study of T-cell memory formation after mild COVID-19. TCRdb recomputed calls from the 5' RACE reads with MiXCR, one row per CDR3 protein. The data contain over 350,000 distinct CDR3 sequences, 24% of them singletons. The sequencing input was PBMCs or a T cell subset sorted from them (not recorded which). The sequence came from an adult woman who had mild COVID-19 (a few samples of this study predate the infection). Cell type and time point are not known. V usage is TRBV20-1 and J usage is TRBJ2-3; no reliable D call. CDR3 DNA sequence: TGCAGTGCTATTTCTCTGCATACGCAGTATTTT. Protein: CSAISLHTQYF.